A single sample is the source of the 3 T cell receptor beta chains below, sequenced in a study of blood T cell repertoires in COVID-19. The method was immunoSEQ multiplex PCR; TCRdb's version includes in-frame clones alone and lacks a portion of them. The sample records a few hundred thousand clones, 75% to 90% being singletons. Sequenced sample: peripheral blood. The source is a man aged 60 to 75 who had recovered from COVID-19.

The chain uses TRBV11-2 and TRBJ2-7; a possible D gene is TRBD1 (6 bases). Germline assignment: CDR1 SGHAT and CDR2 FQNNGV. Trimming took 5 bases from V and 6 from J, leaving 11 bases between them. The CDR3 is 12 residues long. CDR3 protein: CASSIQGTEQYF. As DNA, the CDR3 is TGTGCCAGCAGCATACAGGGAACCGAGCAGTACTTC.

Notes on this clone: Distinct nucleotide sequences in the sample also encode this CDR3. The chain recombines TRBV10-3 with TRBJ1-2; 9 nucleotides align to TRBD1. Germline CDR1 and CDR2: ENHRY and SYGVKD. The CDR3 runs 13 residues. J gave up 3 bases and V 5 bases, and 1 base lay outside the gene matches. The CDR3 DNA sequence: TGTGCCATCAGTCGGACAGGGGACTATGGCTACACCTTC. Its protein product is CAISRTGDYGYTF.

This clone was seen only a few times. The genes are TRBV5-1 and TRBJ2-7, with a tentative D call TRBD1 (6 bases). The CDR3 length is 16 residues. V was clipped by 1 base and J by 3 bases, with 17 bases between them. From germline, CDR1 is SGHRS and CDR2 YFSETQ. The CDR3 DNA sequence: TGCGCCAGCAGCTTGTGGGGCCAGGGGCTTGACTACGAGCAGTACTTC. It specifies CASSLWGQGLDYEQYF.